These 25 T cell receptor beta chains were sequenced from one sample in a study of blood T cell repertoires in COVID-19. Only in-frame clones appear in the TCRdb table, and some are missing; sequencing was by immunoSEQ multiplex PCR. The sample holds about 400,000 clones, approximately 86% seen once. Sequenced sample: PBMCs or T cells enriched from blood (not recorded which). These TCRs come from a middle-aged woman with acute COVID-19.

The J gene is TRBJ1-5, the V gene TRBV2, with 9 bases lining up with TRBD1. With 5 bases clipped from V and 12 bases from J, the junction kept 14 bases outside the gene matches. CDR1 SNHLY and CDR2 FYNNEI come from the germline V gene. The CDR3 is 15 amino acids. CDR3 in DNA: TGTGCCAGCAGTTTTGCCGGGACAGGGTATTACAGCCAGCATTTT. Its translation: CASSFAGTGYYSQHF.

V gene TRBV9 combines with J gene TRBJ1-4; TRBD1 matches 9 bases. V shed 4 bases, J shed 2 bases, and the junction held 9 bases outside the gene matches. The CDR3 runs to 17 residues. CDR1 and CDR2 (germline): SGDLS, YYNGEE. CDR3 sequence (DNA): TGTGCCAGCAGCCCCGAGACAGGGGGGTCTACTAATGAAAAACTGTTTTTT. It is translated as CASSPETGGSTNEKLFF.

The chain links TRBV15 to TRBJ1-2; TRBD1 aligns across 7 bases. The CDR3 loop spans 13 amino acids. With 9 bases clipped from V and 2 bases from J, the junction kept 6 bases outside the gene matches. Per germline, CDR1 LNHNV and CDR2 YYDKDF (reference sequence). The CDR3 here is CATAETGNYGYTF. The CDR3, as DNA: TGTGCCACTGCCGAGACAGGGAACTATGGCTACACCTTC.

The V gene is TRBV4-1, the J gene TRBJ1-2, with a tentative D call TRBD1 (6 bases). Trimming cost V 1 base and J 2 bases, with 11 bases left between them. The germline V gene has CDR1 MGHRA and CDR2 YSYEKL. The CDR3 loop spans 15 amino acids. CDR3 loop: CASSQVGRGNYGYTF. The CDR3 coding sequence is TGCGCCAGCAGCCAAGTGGGCAGGGGAAACTATGGCTACACCTTC.

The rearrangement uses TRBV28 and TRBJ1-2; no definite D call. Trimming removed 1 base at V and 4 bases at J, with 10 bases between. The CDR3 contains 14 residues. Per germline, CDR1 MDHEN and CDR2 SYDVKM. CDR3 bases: TGTGCCAGCAGTTTATCGCGGAACTTCTATGGCTACACCTTC. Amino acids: CASSLSRNFYGYTF.

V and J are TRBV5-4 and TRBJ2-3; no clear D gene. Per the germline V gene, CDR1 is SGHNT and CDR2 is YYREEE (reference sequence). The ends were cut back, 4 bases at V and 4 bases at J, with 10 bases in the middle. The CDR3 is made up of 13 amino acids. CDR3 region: CASSLREADTQYF. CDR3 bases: TGTGCCAGCAGCCTCCGTGAGGCAGATACGCAGTATTTT.

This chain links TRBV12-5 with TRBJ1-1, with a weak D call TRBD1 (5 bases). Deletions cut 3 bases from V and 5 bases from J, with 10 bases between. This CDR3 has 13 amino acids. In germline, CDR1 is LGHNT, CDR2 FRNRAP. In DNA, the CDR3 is TGTGCTAGTGGTTTTCAGGGAGGGACTGAAGCTTTCTTT. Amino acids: CASGFQGGTEAFF.

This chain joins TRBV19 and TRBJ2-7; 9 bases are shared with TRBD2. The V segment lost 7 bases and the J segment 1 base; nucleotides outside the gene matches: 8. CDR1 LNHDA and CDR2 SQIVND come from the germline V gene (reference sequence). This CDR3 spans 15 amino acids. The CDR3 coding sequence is TGTGCCAGTACCCATCAAGCGGGGGGATCCTACGAGCAGTACTTC. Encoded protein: CASTHQAGGSYEQYF.

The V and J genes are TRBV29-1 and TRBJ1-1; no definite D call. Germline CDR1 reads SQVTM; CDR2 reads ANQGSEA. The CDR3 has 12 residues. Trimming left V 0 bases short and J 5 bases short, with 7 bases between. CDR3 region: CSVEDGGTEAFF. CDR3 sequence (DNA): TGCAGCGTTGAAGACGGAGGTACTGAAGCTTTCTTT.

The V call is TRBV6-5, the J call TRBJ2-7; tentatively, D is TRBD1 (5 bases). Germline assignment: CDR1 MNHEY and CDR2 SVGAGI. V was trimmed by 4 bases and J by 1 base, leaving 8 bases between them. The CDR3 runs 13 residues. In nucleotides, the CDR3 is TGTGCCAGCAGTTCGGACACATCCTACGAGCAGTACTTC. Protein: CASSSDTSYEQYF.

CDR3 amino acids: CASSVAGSGNTIYF. As DNA, the CDR3 is TGTGCCAGCAGCGTAGCTGGGAGCGGAAACACCATATATTTT. V usage is TRBV9 and J usage is TRBJ1-3; no clear D gene. V dropped 0 bases and J dropped 4 bases, with 8 bases sitting between them. Per germline, CDR1 SGDLS and CDR2 YYNGEE. The CDR3 has 14 residues. Looking up the rest from reference TRBV9 and TRBJ1-3 gives the full variable domain: DSGVTQTPKHLITATGQRVTLRCSPRSGDLSVYWYQQSLDQGLQFLIQYYNGEERAKGNILERFSAQQFPDLHSELNLSSLELGDSALYFCASSVAGSGNTIYFGEGSWLTVV.

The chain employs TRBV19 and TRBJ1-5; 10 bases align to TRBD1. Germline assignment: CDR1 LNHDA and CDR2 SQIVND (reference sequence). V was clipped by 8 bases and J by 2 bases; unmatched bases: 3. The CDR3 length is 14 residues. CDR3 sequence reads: CASAGTGGNQPQHF. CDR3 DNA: TGTGCCAGTGCCGGGACAGGGGGCAATCAGCCCCAGCATTTT.

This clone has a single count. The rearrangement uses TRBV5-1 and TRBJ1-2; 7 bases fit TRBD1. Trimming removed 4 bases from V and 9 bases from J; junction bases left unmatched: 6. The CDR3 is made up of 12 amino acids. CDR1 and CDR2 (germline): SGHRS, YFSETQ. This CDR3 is CASSPDRISYTF. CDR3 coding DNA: TGCGCCAGCAGCCCGGACAGGATCAGCTACACCTTC.

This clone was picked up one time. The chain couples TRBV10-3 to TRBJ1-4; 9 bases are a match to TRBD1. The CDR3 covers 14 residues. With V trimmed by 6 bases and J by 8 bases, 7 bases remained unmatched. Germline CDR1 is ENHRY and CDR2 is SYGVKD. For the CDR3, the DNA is TGTGCCATCAGATCCGGGACAGGGAACGAAAAACTGTTTTTT. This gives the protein CAIRSGTGNEKLFF.

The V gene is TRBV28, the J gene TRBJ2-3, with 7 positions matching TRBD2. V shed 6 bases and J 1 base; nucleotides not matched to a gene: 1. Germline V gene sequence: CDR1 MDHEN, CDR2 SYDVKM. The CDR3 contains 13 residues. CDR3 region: CASSAGGTDTQYF. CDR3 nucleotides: TGTGCCAGCAGCGCGGGGGGCACAGATACGCAGTATTTT.

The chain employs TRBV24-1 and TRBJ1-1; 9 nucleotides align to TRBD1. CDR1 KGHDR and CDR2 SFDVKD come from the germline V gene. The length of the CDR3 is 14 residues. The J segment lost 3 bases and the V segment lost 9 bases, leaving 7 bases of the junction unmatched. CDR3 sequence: CATSGTGYDTEAFF. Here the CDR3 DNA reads TGTGCCACCTCCGGGACAGGGTACGACACTGAAGCTTTCTTT.

The CDR3 is CASSVPGQTDTQYF. The CDR3 DNA follows: TGTGCCAGCAGCGTGCCGGGACAGACAGATACGCAGTATTTT. V and J are TRBV3-1 (or the pseudogene TRBV3-2) and TRBJ2-3, with 7 bases aligning to TRBD1. Germline V gene data show CDR1 as LGHDT and CDR2 as YNNKEL (reference sequence). The V and J ends lost 5 bases and 3 bases, in that order; junction bases with no gene match: 5. The CDR3 is 14 amino acids.

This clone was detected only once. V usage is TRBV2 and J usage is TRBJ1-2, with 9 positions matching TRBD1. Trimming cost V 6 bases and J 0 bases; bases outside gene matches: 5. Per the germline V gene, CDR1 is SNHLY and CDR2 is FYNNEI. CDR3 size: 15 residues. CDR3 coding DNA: TGTGCCAGCAGAAAAGGACAGGGGACTAACTATGGCTACACCTTC. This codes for CASRKGQGTNYGYTF.

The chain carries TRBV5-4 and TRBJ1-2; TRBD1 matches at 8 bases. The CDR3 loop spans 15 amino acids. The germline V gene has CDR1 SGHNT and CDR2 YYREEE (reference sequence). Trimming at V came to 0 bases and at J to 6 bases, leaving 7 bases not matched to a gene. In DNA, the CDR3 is TGTGCCAGCAGCTTGGAAAGCAGGGGGCTCGATGGCTACACCTTC. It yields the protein CASSLESRGLDGYTF.

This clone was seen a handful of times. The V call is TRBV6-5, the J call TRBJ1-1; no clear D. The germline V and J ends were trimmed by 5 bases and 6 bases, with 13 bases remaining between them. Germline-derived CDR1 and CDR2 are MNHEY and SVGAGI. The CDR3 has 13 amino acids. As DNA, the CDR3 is TGTGCCAGCAGTCCCCCGACGGGTTCTGAAGCTTTCTTT. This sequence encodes CASSPPTGSEAFF.

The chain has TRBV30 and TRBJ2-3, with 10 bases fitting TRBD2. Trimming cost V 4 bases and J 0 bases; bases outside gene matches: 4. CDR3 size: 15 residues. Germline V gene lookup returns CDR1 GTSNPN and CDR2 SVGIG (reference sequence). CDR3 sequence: CAWTKLAGSTDTQYF. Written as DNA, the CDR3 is TGTGCCTGGACAAAACTAGCGGGGAGCACAGATACGCAGTATTTT.

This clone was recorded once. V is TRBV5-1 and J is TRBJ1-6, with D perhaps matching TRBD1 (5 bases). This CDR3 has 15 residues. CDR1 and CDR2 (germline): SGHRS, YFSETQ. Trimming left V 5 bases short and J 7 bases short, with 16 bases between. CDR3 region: CASREVREGNSPLHF. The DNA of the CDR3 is TGCGCCAGCAGGGAAGTCAGGGAGGGGAATTCACCCCTCCACTTT.

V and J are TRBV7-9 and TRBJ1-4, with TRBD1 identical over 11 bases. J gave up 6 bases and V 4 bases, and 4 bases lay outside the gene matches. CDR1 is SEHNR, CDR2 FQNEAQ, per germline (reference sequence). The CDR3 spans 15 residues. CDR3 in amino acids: CASSSWDRGDEKLFF. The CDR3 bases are TGTGCCAGCAGCTCGTGGGACAGGGGGGATGAAAAACTGTTTTTT.

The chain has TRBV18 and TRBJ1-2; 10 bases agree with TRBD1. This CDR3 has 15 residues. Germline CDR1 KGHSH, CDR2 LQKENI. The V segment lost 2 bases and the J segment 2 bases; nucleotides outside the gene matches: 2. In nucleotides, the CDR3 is TGTGCCAGCTCACCAGAGACAGGGGGCAACTATGGCTACACCTTC. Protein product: CASSPETGGNYGYTF.

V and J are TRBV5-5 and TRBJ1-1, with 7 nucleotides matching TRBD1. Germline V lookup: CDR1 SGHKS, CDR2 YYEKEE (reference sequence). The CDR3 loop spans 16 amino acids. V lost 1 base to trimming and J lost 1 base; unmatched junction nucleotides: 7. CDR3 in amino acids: CASSLFVGTANTEAFF. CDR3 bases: TGTGCCAGCAGCTTGTTTGTGGGGACAGCGAACACTGAAGCTTTCTTT.